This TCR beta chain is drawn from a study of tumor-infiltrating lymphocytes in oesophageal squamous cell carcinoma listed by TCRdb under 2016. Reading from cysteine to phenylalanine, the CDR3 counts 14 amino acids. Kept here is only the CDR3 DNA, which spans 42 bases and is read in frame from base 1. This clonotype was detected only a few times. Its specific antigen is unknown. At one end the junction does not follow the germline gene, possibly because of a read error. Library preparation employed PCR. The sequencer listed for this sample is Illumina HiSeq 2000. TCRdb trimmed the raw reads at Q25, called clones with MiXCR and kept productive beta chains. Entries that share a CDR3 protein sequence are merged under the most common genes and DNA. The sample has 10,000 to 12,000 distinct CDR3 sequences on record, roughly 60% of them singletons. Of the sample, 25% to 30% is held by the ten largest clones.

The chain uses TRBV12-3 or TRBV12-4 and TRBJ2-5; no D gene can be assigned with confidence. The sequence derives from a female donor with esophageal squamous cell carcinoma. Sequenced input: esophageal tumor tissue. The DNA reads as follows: TGTGCCAGCAGCCCCTACGCGAGTTCAGAGACCCAGTGCTTC. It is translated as CASSPYASSETQCF.